This TCR beta chain came from a study of blood T cell repertoires in COVID-19. Per the authors' pipeline: Amplification of reference gene primers provided the estimated nucleated cell counts. TCRdb's copy holds only in-frame clones and misses some; the assay was immunoSEQ multiplex PCR. V, J and clone size reflect that table, while D and trimming were determined from the DNA. Of about 150,000 clones listed, roughly 80% are singletons. This clone showed up just once. The sample taken for sequencing was peripheral blood. The sequence came from a human donor with acute or convalescent COVID-19. The donor label of this sample is uncertain.

CDR3 sequence (DNA): TGTGCCAGCAGCTCCCTTAGCACAGATACGCAGTATTTT. Its protein product is CASSSLSTDTQYF. This chain uses TRBV7-2 with TRBJ2-3; D ambiguous. The germline V and J ends were trimmed by 4 bases and 0 bases, with 5 bases remaining between them. Germline values: CDR1 SGHTA, CDR2 FQGNSA. The CDR3 consists of 13 residues.